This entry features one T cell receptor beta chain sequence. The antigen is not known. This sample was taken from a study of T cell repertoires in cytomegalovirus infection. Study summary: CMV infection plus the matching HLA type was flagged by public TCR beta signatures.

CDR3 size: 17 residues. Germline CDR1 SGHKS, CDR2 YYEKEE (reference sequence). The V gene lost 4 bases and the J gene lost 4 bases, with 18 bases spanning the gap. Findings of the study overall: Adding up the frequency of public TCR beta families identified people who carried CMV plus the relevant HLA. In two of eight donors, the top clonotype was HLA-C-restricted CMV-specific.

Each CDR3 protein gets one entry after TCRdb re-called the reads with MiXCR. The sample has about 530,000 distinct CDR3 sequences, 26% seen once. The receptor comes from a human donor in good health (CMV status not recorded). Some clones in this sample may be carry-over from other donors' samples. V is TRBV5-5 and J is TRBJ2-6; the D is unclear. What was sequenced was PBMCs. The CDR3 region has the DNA TGTGCCAGCAGCGTGCAAGACCCCGGTTCAGGGGCCAACGTCCTGACTTTC. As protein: CASSVQDPGSGANVLTF. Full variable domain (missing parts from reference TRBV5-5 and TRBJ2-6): DAGVTQSPTHLIKTRGQQVTLRCSPISGHKSVSWYQQVLGQGPQFIFQYYEKEERGRGNFPDRFSARQFPNYSSELNVNALLLGDSALYLCASSVQDPGSGANVLTFGAGSRLTVL.